The next 20 T cell receptor beta chains were all read from a single sample in a study of cytomegalovirus exposure and HLA in healthy donors. 13 Jbeta primers and 60 Vbeta primers were used for the PCR. Generated by immunoSEQ multiplex PCR, the TCRdb table keeps only in-frame clones and is missing some. This sample's table reports tens of thousands of clones. The sequenced sample consisted of PBMCs. Receptors originate from a man aged 50 to 59 in good health and CMV-seropositive.

The DNA for the CDR3 is TGCGCCAGCAGCCAAGAAGTGGCATACAATGAGCAGTTCTTC. It codes for CASSQEVAYNEQFF. The V gene is TRBV4-3, the J gene TRBJ2-1; D unclear. Germline V lookup: CDR1 LGHNA, CDR2 YSLEER. This CDR3 region has 14 residues. Trimming removed 0 bases from V and 4 bases from J, with 7 bases in between.

The chain recombines TRBV7-5 with TRBJ2-7; the table gives TRBD2 as D, unverified against the DNA. TRBV7-5 corresponds to a pseudogene. The CDR3 runs 16 residues. This CDR3 is CARSQGPGSSSYEQYF. Here the CDR3 DNA reads TGTGCCAGAAGCCAAGGGCCCGGGAGTAGCTCCTACGAGCAGTACTTC.

The J gene is TRBJ1-5, the V gene TRBV18; D is unclear. The germline CDR1 and CDR2 sequences are KGHSH and LQKENI. Trimming took 6 bases from V and 3 from J, leaving 6 bases between them. The CDR3 loop spans 12 amino acids. In nucleotides, the CDR3 is TGTGCCAGCTCGCTACCCAATCAGCCCCAGCATTTT. Translating it yields CASSLPNQPQHF.

This chain joins TRBV4-3 and TRBJ2-1; 7 nucleotides align to TRBD2. The CDR3 spans 15 residues. The germline V gene encodes CDR1 LGHNA and CDR2 YSLEER. Losses at the gene ends were 4 bases for V and 4 bases for J; bases not matched to a gene: 7. CDR3 amino acids: CASSPSGTKYNEQFF. Here the CDR3 DNA reads TGCGCCAGCAGCCCTTCCGGGACTAAGTACAATGAGCAGTTCTTC.

As concerns this clone: The conserved final phenylalanine or tryptophan is absent from the CDR3, which likely points to a read error. This sequence joins TRBV9 and TRBJ1-2; maybe TRBD1 (6 bases). This CDR3 is 14 amino acids long. Looked up from germline, CDR1 is SGDLS and CDR2 is YYNGEE. V was shortened by 0 bases and J by 6 bases, with 12 bases between the two germline ends. CDR3 bases: TGTGCCAGCAGCGTAGCTCCGGGGGGCGATGGCTACACCCTC. Protein: CASSVAPGGDGYTL.

The genes are TRBV5-4 and TRBJ2-1, with TRBD2 matching 7 bases. The J segment lost 4 bases and the V segment lost 3 bases, leaving 4 bases of the junction unmatched. There are 14 residues in the CDR3. The germline gives CDR1 SGHNT, CDR2 YYREEE (reference sequence). CDR3 amino acids: CASSSAGPYNEQFF. DNA of the CDR3: TGTGCCAGCAGCTCAGCGGGGCCTTACAATGAGCAGTTCTTC.

A note on this clone: The sample has other DNA sequences that encode this CDR3 too. The genes are TRBV4-3 and TRBJ2-5; D uncertain. Trimming took off 1 base at V and 5 bases at J, with 11 bases between the two ends. The germline CDR1 and CDR2 sequences are LGHNA and YSLEER. This CDR3 region has 14 residues. The CDR3: CASSQGRGFETQYF. CDR3 nucleotides: TGCGCCAGCAGCCAAGGGCGAGGATTTGAGACCCAGTACTTC.

The CDR3 protein is CSVVRSTMGYTF. In DNA form, the CDR3 reads TGCAGCGTTGTGCGGTCAACTATGGGCTACACCTTC. The chain links TRBV29-1 to TRBJ1-2; D ambiguous. V dropped 4 bases and J dropped 8 bases, with 14 bases sitting between them. Per germline, CDR1 SQVTM and CDR2 ANQGSEA. The CDR3 contains 12 residues.

The genes are TRBV5-6 and TRBJ2-7; 15 bases line up with TRBD2. The V gene end was trimmed by 3 bases and the J gene end by 5 bases; junction bases not matched to a gene: 6. Germline-derived CDR1 and CDR2 are SGHDT and YYEEEE. The length of the CDR3 is 16 residues. The CDR3 DNA reads as TGTGCCAGCAGCTCTGGGGGACTAGCGGGAGGAAACGAGCAGTACGTC. Its protein is CASSSGGLAGGNEQYV.

The genes are TRBV18 and TRBJ2-5; 7 bases agree with TRBD1. The V and J ends lost 0 bases and 0 bases, in that order; junction bases with no gene match: 1. CDR3 length: 15 residues. Germline CDR1 is KGHSH and CDR2 is LQKENI. CDR3: CASSPPTGYQETQYF. The DNA for the CDR3 is TGTGCCAGCTCACCACCGACAGGGTACCAAGAGACCCAGTACTTC.

V is TRBV27 and J is TRBJ2-5; maybe TRBD1 (6 bases). The CDR3 has 14 amino acids. Trimming cost V 5 bases and J 2 bases, with 12 bases left between them. Germline assignment: CDR1 MNHEY and CDR2 SMNVEV (reference sequence). The CDR3 region has the DNA TGTGCCAGCAGTCCTATGGGGGCACAAGAGACCCAGTACTTC. It codes for CASSPMGAQETQYF.

This chain uses TRBV2 with TRBJ2-5; TRBD2 matches 11 bases. CDR3 length: 14 residues. In germline, CDR1 is SNHLY, CDR2 FYNNEI. Trimming cost V 10 bases and J 2 bases; bases outside gene matches: 6. The CDR3 region is CATRLAGLQETQYF. Here the CDR3 DNA reads TGTGCCACCAGACTAGCGGGATTGCAAGAGACCCAGTACTTC. Together with reference TRBV2 and TRBJ2-5, the CDR3 gives the full variable domain: EPEVTQTPSHQVTQMGQEVILRCVPISNHLYFYWYRQILGQKVEFLVSFYNNEISEKSEIFDDQFSVERPDGSNFTLKIRSTKLEDSAMYFCATRLAGLQETQYFGPGTRLLVL.

The chain carries TRBV5-6 and TRBJ1-2; no definite D call. Trimming removed 4 bases from V and 8 bases from J, with 18 bases in between. The CDR3 length is 14 residues. Germline CDR1 SGHDT, CDR2 YYEEEE. The DNA of the CDR3 is TGTGCCAGCAGCCAGGAGGCGGCCATGTGGGGCTACACCTTC. Translating gives CASSQEAAMWGYTF.

The chain recombines TRBV29-1 with TRBJ2-3; 9 bases map to TRBD1. Trimming removed 6 bases from V and 4 bases from J; junction bases left unmatched: 8. Germline V CDR1 and CDR2: SQVTM, ANQGSEA. This CDR3 is 14 amino acids long. The CDR3 loop is CSVAGTGMADTQYF. CDR3 nucleotide sequence: TGCAGCGTAGCCGGGACAGGGATGGCAGATACGCAGTATTTT.

The V gene is TRBV5-6, the J gene TRBJ2-7; 8 nucleotides line up with TRBD2. CDR1 SGHDT and CDR2 YYEEEE come from the germline V gene. This CDR3 spans 19 amino acids. The V and J ends lost 5 bases and 3 bases, in that order; junction bases with no gene match: 22. The DNA for the CDR3 is TGTGCCAGCAGGCAAACTATCGGGGCCCGGCGGGAGGTTCACTACGAGCAGTACGTC. Protein: CASRQTIGARREVHYEQYV.

The chain carries TRBV4-1 and TRBJ1-4; D is possibly TRBD1 (6 bases). This CDR3 region has 15 residues. Trimming left V 3 bases short and J 4 bases short, with 12 bases between. CDR1 and CDR2 (germline): MGHRA, YSYEKL. The CDR3 DNA reads TGCGCCAGCAGCCAGACAGGTGCCTTTAATGAAAAACTGTTTTTT. The encoded protein is CASSQTGAFNEKLFF.

The gene calls are TRBV29-1 and TRBJ1-1; D is unclear. CDR1 and CDR2 from the germline V gene are SQVTM and ANQGSEA. There are 12 residues in the CDR3. Between the trimmed V and J ends, which lost 8 bases and 1 base, there was a span of 11 bases. The CDR3 coding sequence is TGCAGCTCCCGACACTGGAACACTGAAGCTTTCTTT. Protein: CSSRHWNTEAFF.

The chain employs TRBV7-8 and TRBJ2-3; D unresolved. Germline V gene data show CDR1 as SGHVS and CDR2 as FQNEAQ. The V end was cut by 3 bases, the J end by 3 bases, with 10 bases between. The length of the CDR3 is 14 residues. The CDR3 DNA sequence: TGTGCCAGCAGCTTCGTGTCTTTAACAGATACGCAGTATTTT. It encodes CASSFVSLTDTQYF.

V usage is TRBV2 and J usage is TRBJ2-3; TRBD1 matches at 8 bases. Germline CDR1 SNHLY, CDR2 FYNNEI. CDR3 length: 17 residues. With 3 bases clipped from V and 4 bases from J, the junction kept 12 bases outside the gene matches. Written as DNA, the CDR3 is TGTGCCAGCAGTGACCTCGGACAGGGCAGTGATGCAGATACGCAGTATTTT. This gives the protein CASSDLGQGSDADTQYF.

The J gene is TRBJ2-1, the V gene TRBV27; 12 bases fit TRBD2. This CDR3 spans 15 amino acids. V was clipped by 4 bases and J by 7 bases; unmatched bases: 5. Per the germline V gene, CDR1 is MNHEY and CDR2 is SMNVEV (reference sequence). The CDR3 DNA sequence: TGTGCCAGCAGTTCCCTAGCGGGAGGGGTAAATGAGCAGTTCTTC. The encoded protein is CASSSLAGGVNEQFF.